These T cell receptor beta chains were read from a single sample in a study of Ad26.COV2.S vaccination and SARS-CoV-2 variants. Generated by immunoSEQ multiplex PCR, the TCRdb table keeps only in-frame clones and is missing some. The table has more than 300,000 clones, roughly 90% seen once; the top ten hold approximately 5%. This sample comprised peripheral blood, obtained in a trial of Ad26.COV2.S vaccine versus placebo. Every receptor here comes from a person aged 18-65 years who received the Ad26.COV2.S COVID-19 vaccine or a placebo. CDR3s include the opening cysteine and the closing phenylalanine or tryptophan. The D gene is left open where the match is weak. The listing skips clone size in some rows; elsewhere it reads once, few, many or a size class.

NA	TRBJ2-7	TRBV6-5	TRBD1	TGTGCCAGCAGCCTTGAGACAGGGATAGACTACGAGCAGTACTTC	CASSLETGIDYEQYF
NA	TRBJ2-7	TRBV27	NA	TGTGCCAGCAGGATTTTTGAGGGATACGAGCAGTACTTC	CASRIFEGYEQYF
NA	TRBJ1-4	TRBV3-1/TRBV3-2	NA	TGTGCCAGCAGCCACCGCGGTGGGGCTCAGGAAAAACTGTTTTTT	CASSHRGGAQEKLFF
NA	TRBJ2-7	TRBV19	TRBD2	TGTGCCAGTAGTATAGGTAGCGGGTCTTCCTACGAGCAGTACTTC	CASSIGSGSSYEQYF
NA	TRBJ2-7	TRBV29-1	TRBD2	TGCAGCGTTACAGCGGGAGGTCCAAAAGAGCAGTACTTC	CSVTAGGPKEQYF
many	TRBJ1-5	TRBV6-5	TRBD1	TGTGCCAGCAGTCCCGGGACAGGGTTCCAGCCCCAGCATTTT	CASSPGTGFQPQHF
once	TRBJ1-1	TRBV4-1	NA	TGCGCCAGCAGCCGGACAGCAACGAACACTGAAGCTTTCTTT	CASSRTATNTEAFF
NA	TRBJ1-3	TRBV10-2	NA	TGCGCCAGCAGTGAGTCAATATCGGTATACACCATATATTTT	CASSESISVYTIYF
once	TRBJ2-2	TRBV4-1	NA	TGCGCCAGCAGCCATAACCCGAAGAACAGGGCTACCGGGGAGCTGTTTTTT	CASSHNPKNRATGELFF
NA	TRBJ1-2	TRBV4-3	NA	TGCGCCAGCAGCCAAGATAGGCTGGGGGCCTACTATGGCTACACCTTC	CASSQDRLGAYYGYTF
NA	TRBJ1-1	TRBV19	NA	TGTGCCAGTAGTATAACGAAGAGGGAAGTGACTGAAGCTTTCTTT	CASSITKREVTEAFF
once	TRBJ2-7	TRBV30	TRBD1	TGTGCCTGGAGTGTACCCGGGACAGGGGCTGGCGAGCAGTACTTC	CAWSVPGTGAGEQYF
NA	TRBJ2-1	TRBV5-1	NA	TGCGCCAGCAGCTTGTCAGCCGGCTCCTACAATGAGCAGTTCTTC	CASSLSAGSYNEQFF
NA	TRBJ1-1	TRBV27	NA	TGTGCCAGCAGGGGCCCTGAAAGAACTGAAGCTTTCTTT	CASRGPERTEAFF
NA	TRBJ1-1	TRBV27	NA	TGTGCCAGCAGTACGGTGTATGGGACCCAAGGGAACACTGAAGCTTTCTTT	CASSTVYGTQGNTEAFF
NA	TRBJ2-7	TRBV6-5	NA	TGTGCCAGCAAAATAGGGACCGTAGGGTCCTACGAGCAGTACTTC	CASKIGTVGSYEQYF
once	TRBJ2-6	TRBV13	NA	TGTGCCAGCAGCTTAAGAGTGGCATGGCACGGGAGCTCTGGGGCCAACGTCCTGACTTTC	CASSLRVAWHGSSGANVLTF
NA	TRBJ1-4	TRBV5-4	TRBD1	TGTGCCAGCAGCGAGGGACAGGGGGTAACTAATGAAAAACTGTTTTTT	CASSEGQGVTNEKLFF
NA	TRBJ1-2	TRBV7-9	NA	TGTGCCAGCAGTCAGACAGAGGACTATGGCTACACCTTC	CASSQTEDYGYTF
NA	TRBJ1-1	TRBV6-6	NA	TGTGCCAGCAGGATCGACAGGTTAGGGAACACTGAAGCTTTCTTT	CASRIDRLGNTEAFF
NA	TRBJ2-1	TRBV19	TRBD2	TGTGCCAGTATTGGGGCGGGGGGCTACAATGAGCAGTTCTTC	CASIGAGGYNEQFF
NA	TRBJ1-2	TRBV5-1	TRBD1	TGCGCCAGCAGCTTGGGAGGACAGGGAGCCTATGGCTACACCTTC	CASSLGGQGAYGYTF
NA	TRBJ2-1	TRBV5-1	NA	TGCGCCAGCAGCTTGGACCGCGGGTCACGATACAATGAGCAGTTCTTC	CASSLDRGSRYNEQFF
NA	TRBJ2-7	TRBV14	TRBD2	TGTGCCAGCAGCCAATTAATAGGAGCGGGAGATCAAAACGAGCAGTACTTC	CASSQLIGAGDQNEQYF
NA	TRBJ2-3	TRBV29-1	NA	TGCAGCGTTAGCGCTCTCCGAGGGGAGTATTTT	CSVSALRGEYF
once	TRBJ1-6	TRBV6-2/TRBV6-3	TRBD1	TGTGCCAGCAGTGTCCCCGGGACAGGTTATTCACCCCTCCACTTT	CASSVPGTGYSPLHF
NA	TRBJ2-7	TRBV9	TRBD1	TGTGCCAGCAGCGTAGATGCCGGAACAGGGGGAGTCTACGAGCAGTACTTC	CASSVDAGTGGVYEQYF
NA	TRBJ2-5	TRBV18	TRBD1	TGTGCCAGCTCATCGGCGGGACAGGGTCAAGAGACCCAGTACTTC	CASSSAGQGQETQYF
few	TRBJ1-1	TRBV28	NA	TGTGCCAGCACCCGAGAAGAGACTGAAGCTTTCTTT	CASTREETEAFF
NA	TRBJ2-7	TRBV5-4	NA	TGTGCCAGCAGCTTGGAGGTAGATTCCTACGAGCAGTACTTC	CASSLEVDSYEQYF